The source of this T cell receptor (beta chain) is a study of T cells in Graves' hyperthyroidism and ophthalmopathy. Study-level information: At the time of initial diagnosis and before any treatment, peripheral blood was collected. Findings and limits, study-wide: Blood also held most thyroid clonotypes expanded beyond 0.001.

In the case of this clonotype: What it binds is not known.

The V gene lost 2 bases and the J gene lost 4 bases, with 13 bases spanning the gap. The length of the CDR3 is 15 residues. The germline V gene has CDR1 SGHNT and CDR2 YYREEE (reference sequence). RNA transcripts gave rise to amplified TCR beta CDR3 regions. TCR CDR3 regions were first amplified by RT-PCR with HTBI primers. TCRdb reprocessed the multiplex PCR reads via MiXCR and lists one record per CDR3 protein. Of about 500,000 distinct CDR3 sequences listed, 17% are singletons. The study left out patients who had uncontrolled infection, other autoimmune disease, pregnancy or lactation. The J gene is TRBJ2-1, the V gene TRBV5-4; no definite D call. The specimen was blood. The receptor comes from a woman aged 18-29 years with Graves' ophthalmopathy. The CDR3 DNA reads TGTGCCAGCAGCTTTCAGCAGACCAAATACAATGAGCAGTTCTTC. Translated: CASSFQQTKYNEQFF. Together with reference TRBV5-4 and TRBJ2-1, the CDR3 gives the full variable domain: ETGVTQSPTHLIKTRGQQVTLRCSSQSGHNTVSWYQQALGQGPQFIFQYYREEENGRGNFPPRFSGLQFPNYSSELNVNALELDDSALYLCASSFQQTKYNEQFFGPGTRLTVL.